These T cell receptor beta chains were read from a single sample in a study of cytomegalovirus exposure and HLA in healthy donors. The assay was immunoSEQ multiplex PCR, and TCRdb's table has in-frame clones only and misses some. The sample has a few hundred thousand clones, about 92% seen once. The sequenced sample was PBMCs. The receptors stem from a woman aged 25 to 39 in good health and CMV-seronegative. CDR3s include the opening cysteine and the closing phenylalanine or tryptophan. The D gene is left open where the match is weak. Some rows have no size entry. The others give once, few or many, or a class for an expanded clone.

V gene	D gene	J gene	clone size	CDR3 DNA	CDR3 protein
TRBV23-1	TRBD1	TRBJ1-2	.	TGCGCCAGCAGTCTACCTAGACAGGGGGAAAACTATGGCTACACCTTC	CASSLPRQGENYGYTF
TRBV7-2	TRBD2	TRBJ2-2	.	TGTGCCAGCAGCTTAGTCCTAGCGGGAGTCGTGGTTGGCACCGGGGAGCTGTTTTTT	CASSLVLAGVVVGTGELFF
TRBV5-1	TRBD1	TRBJ2-7	once	TGCGCCAGCAGCGCTAGGGACAGGGGGCCCGAGCAGTACTTC	CASSARDRGPEQYF
TRBV5-6	.	TRBJ2-7	.	TGTGCCAGCTCCTTAGCCGGGCGTGAAGAGCAGTACTTC	CASSLAGREEQYF
TRBV7-6	TRBD2	TRBJ2-1	.	TGTGCCAGCAGCATGAAACTAGCGGGAAACTTCTACAATGAGCAGTTCTTC	CASSMKLAGNFYNEQFF
TRBV15	TRBD1	TRBJ2-5	.	TGTGCCACCAGCAGAGGTACAGGGGGGCGGAAGACCCAGTACTTC	CATSRGTGGRKTQYF
TRBV30	TRBD1	TRBJ1-5	.	TGTGCCTGGAAGGCAGGGGGGGATCAGCCCCAGCATTTT	CAWKAGGDQPQHF
TRBV7-6	.	TRBJ2-3	.	TGTGCCAGCAGGGCGATTCGGGGAGAGGGTACGCAGTATTTT	CASRAIRGEGTQYF
TRBV4-3	TRBD2	TRBJ2-3	.	TGCGCCAGCAGCCCGTCTTCGGGACTAGCGGGCTGGGATACGCAGTATTTT	CASSPSSGLAGWDTQYF
TRBV7-8	TRBD1	TRBJ2-7	once	TGTGCCAGCAGCTTACCGACAGGGACCTACGAGCAGTACTTC	CASSLPTGTYEQYF
TRBV5-4	.	TRBJ1-1	few	TGTGCCAGCTCCACAGAGACGAACACTGAAGCTTTCTTT	CASSTETNTEAFF
TRBV15	TRBD2	TRBJ2-2	once	TGTGCCACCAGCAGACCGGGACTAGCGGGAGGGAACACCGGGGAGCTGTTTTTT	CATSRPGLAGGNTGELFF
TRBV30	.	TRBJ2-4	once	TGTGCCTGGACGCCTCAAGTCGCGAAGACGGGTCTGGCCAAAAACATTCAGTACTTC	CAWTPQVAKTGLAKNIQYF
TRBV12-5	TRBD1	TRBJ2-3	.	TGTGCTAGTGGTTTCCTACTACGGGACAGGGCTGCAGATACGCAGTATTTT	CASGFLLRDRAADTQYF
TRBV7-9	.	TRBJ2-1	.	TGTGCCAGCAGCTTAGTAGGGTACAATGAGCAGTTCTTC	CASSLVGYNEQFF
TRBV4-2	.	TRBJ2-7	.	TGTGCCAGCAGCCAAGAGCAGGCAGTAACCTACGAGCAGTACTTC	CASSQEQAVTYEQYF
TRBV5-6	.	TRBJ1-2	.	TGTGCCAGCAGTGCCCAGGGACTAGCGGGAGTTGGCTACACCTTC	CASSAQGLAGVGYTF
TRBV30	TRBD2	TRBJ2-7	.	TGTGCCTGGAGTGTACTCAGTCCAGCGGGAGACTACGAGCAGTACTTC	CAWSVLSPAGDYEQYF
TRBV5-1	.	TRBJ2-1	.	TGCGCCAGCAGCGAACCAACCAATGAGCAGTTCTTC	CASSEPTNEQFF
TRBV10-3	.	TRBJ1-5	.	TGTGCCATCAGTGACAGCGCAAATCAGCCCCAGCATTTT	CAISDSANQPQHF
TRBV2	.	TRBJ1-5	.	TGTGCCAGCAGTGTTGGAGCACCCTCCAATCAGCCCCAGCATTTT	CASSVGAPSNQPQHF
TRBV7-3	.	TRBJ1-1	.	TGTGCCAGCAGCGAACGACTGAACACTGAAGCTTTCTTT	CASSERLNTEAFF
TRBV15	TRBD2	TRBJ2-3	.	TGTGCCACCAAACCGGGACTAAGCACAGATACGCAGTATTTT	CATKPGLSTDTQYF
TRBV28	.	TRBJ2-7	once	TGTGCCAGCGGGAGGGGGGGGAGCTCCTACGAGCAGTACTTC	CASGRGGSSYEQYF
TRBV4-3	.	TRBJ2-3	.	TGCGCCAGCAGCCAAGGGTGGCTAGCAGGGTCTAGCACAGATACGCAGTATTTT	CASSQGWLAGSSTDTQYF
TRBV29-1	TRBD2	TRBJ2-5	.	TGCAGCGTAACTAGCGGGAGTGGGCAAGAGACCCAGTACTTC	CSVTSGSGQETQYF
TRBV6-5	TRBD2	TRBJ2-1	.	TGTGCCAGCTCGAGCGGGATACCCTACAATGAGCAGTTCTTC	CASSSGIPYNEQFF
TRBV20-1	TRBD1	TRBJ2-7	.	TGCAGTGCTCGGGACAGGGTCAAGCAGTACTTC	CSARDRVKQYF
TRBV2	.	TRBJ1-4	.	TGTGCCAGCATCGGCAGGATGAGTGAAAAACTGTTTTTT	CASIGRMSEKLFF
TRBV7-9	TRBD1	TRBJ2-7	.	TGTGCCAGCAGCCCGGGACAGGGTCTCAACGAGCAGTACTTC	CASSPGQGLNEQYF
TRBV4-1	TRBD2	TRBJ2-1	.	TGCGCCAGCAGCCAAGAATCTAGCGGGGGAAGGTACAATGAGCAGTTCTTC	CASSQESSGGRYNEQFF
TRBV30	.	TRBJ1-2	.	TGTGCCTGGAGTGTACGCTATGGCTACACCTTC	CAWSVRYGYTF
TRBV4-2	.	TRBJ2-3	.	TGTGCCAGCAGCCAAGCGGAGCGGATCGGAGATACGCAGTATTTT	CASSQAERIGDTQYF
TRBV7-8	.	TRBJ2-2	.	TGTGCCAGCAGCTTAGCGATCGGGAGGGGGCGGGAGCTGTTTTTT	CASSLAIGRGRELFF
TRBV4-3	.	TRBJ2-1	.	TGCGCCAGCAGCCAAGAAATCGGTACCAGTTACAATGAGCAGTTCTTC	CASSQEIGTSYNEQFF
TRBV29-1	.	TRBJ1-1	.	TGCAGCGTTGAAGAGGGGGGCACTGAAGCTTTCTTT	CSVEEGGTEAFF